This T cell receptor (beta chain) is drawn from a study of spatial heterogeneity in lung cancer. TCRdb recomputed calls from the 5' RACE reads with MiXCR, one row per CDR3 protein. The table has 45,000 to 55,000 distinct CDR3 sequences, roughly 5% seen once. This clonotype has a count of ten or more. Indicated time point: sample taken at primary tumor resection. Whole RNA was taken from tumor, nontumor lung or frozen PBMC; it was then sequenced unsorted. Trimming took 6 bases from V and 9 from J, leaving 18 bases between them. The CDR3 is 14 residues long. CDR1 and CDR2 (germline): DFQATT, SNEGSKA (reference sequence).

The TCR sequence derives from a male donor with early-stage non-small cell lung cancer. V and J are TRBV20-1 and TRBJ1-6; no firm D call. The source material was PBMCs, sampled at surgery. CDR3 in amino acids: CSATLRVGGSPLHF. The CDR3 DNA is TGCAGTGCAACCTTGAGGGTAGGAGGTTCACCCCTCCACTTT.